These 9 T cell receptor beta chains originate from one sample sequenced in a study of molecular identifiers for immune sequencing clone quantification. TCRdb reanalysed the PCR reads using MiXCR and keeps one entry per CDR3 protein. The sample lists about 640,000 distinct CDR3 sequences, around 20% occurring once. The sample taken for sequencing was naive CD8+ T cells from blood, with Jurkat cell RNA spiked in. Subset: FACS-sorted CD8+CD4-CCR7+CD45RA+ naive T cells. The source is a human donor in good health. Some libraries in this study had Jurkat cell RNA spiked in.

This clonotype was seen ten or more times. The genes are TRBV7-2 and TRBJ2-5; TRBD2 agrees at 9 bases. CDR1 SGHTA and CDR2 FQGNSA come from the germline V gene. The V segment lost 4 bases and the J segment 3 bases; nucleotides outside the gene matches: 3. This CDR3 is built from 14 residues. The CDR3 DNA follows: TGTGCCAGCAGCTGGACTAGCGCAGAAGAGACCCAGTACTTC. Its translation: CASSWTSAEETQYF.

This clonotype was counted many times. The rearrangement joins TRBV12-3 or TRBV12-4 to TRBJ2-3; 8 positions match TRBD2. With V trimmed by 1 base and J by 4 bases, 7 bases remained unmatched. CDR3 size: 16 residues. The CDR3 protein is CASSLVGRGDADTQYF. The CDR3 region has the DNA TGTGCCAGCAGTTTAGTGGGGCGGGGGGACGCAGATACGCAGTATTTT.

This clonotype was seen at least ten times. Written as DNA, the CDR3 is TGTGCCAGCAGTTCCAACAGGGTCCAGCCCCAGCATTTT. Its translation: CASSSNRVQPQHF. V usage is TRBV27 and J usage is TRBJ1-5; possibly TRBD1 for D (6 bases). This CDR3 region has 13 residues. The germline CDR1 and CDR2 sequences are MNHEY and SMNVEV (reference sequence). The V end was cut by 4 bases, the J end by 7 bases, with 11 bases between.

Note on this clonotype: A much larger clone lies a single base off, so this may be a read error. The chain combines TRBV4-3 with TRBJ2-7; D is ambiguous. CDR3 length equals 16 residues. The V gene's germline CDR1 is LGHNA and CDR2 YSLEER. CDR3: CASSQDSMARSYGQYF. The DNA for the CDR3 is TGCGCCAGCAGCCAAGATTCTATGGCGCGCTCCTACGGGCAGTACTTC.

This chain connects TRBV6-2 or TRBV6-3 to TRBJ2-3; no clear D. The DNA matches TRBJ1-5 better at its end, which makes the J call doubtful. This CDR3 spans 16 amino acids. Germline V lookup: CDR1 MNHEY, CDR2 SVGEGT. The CDR3 here is CASRPLSGKNTDTQHF. The CDR3 DNA is TGTGCCAGCAGGCCCCTGAGCGGGAAAAACACAGATACGCAGCATTTT.

This clonotype was counted many times. The chain combines TRBV12-3 or TRBV12-4 with TRBJ2-3, with 8 bases fitting TRBD2. V dropped 7 bases and J dropped 8; count of bases not matched to a gene: 11. The CDR3 has 14 residues. CDR3 DNA: TGTGCCAGCACCCTACTTGGACTAGCCGCTACGCAGTATTTT. It yields the protein CASTLLGLAATQYF.

This clonotype showed up many times. This sequence joins TRBV13 and TRBJ2-3, with 11 bases aligning to TRBD2. The CDR3 runs to 16 residues. J gave up 4 bases and V 0 bases, and 3 bases lay outside the gene matches. Germline V gene lookup returns CDR1 PRHDT and CDR2 FYEKMQ (reference sequence). DNA for the CDR3: TGTGCCAGCAGCTTAGGGACTAGCGGGACGGCAGATACGCAGTATTTT. Translation gives CASSLGTSGTADTQYF.

This clonotype appeared a few times. The V gene is TRBV5-8, the J gene TRBJ2-3, with D perhaps matching TRBD1 (6 bases). Germline V gene data show CDR1 as SGHTS and CDR2 as YDEGEE. V lost 5 bases and J lost 0, with 16 bases in between. The CDR3 covers 16 residues. The CDR3 coding sequence is TGTGCCAGCAGTACGGACAGTAGTCCTAGCACAGATACGCAGTATTTT. As protein: CASSTDSSPSTDTQYF. The full variable domain, completed using reference TRBV5-8 and TRBJ2-3, is EAGVTQSPTHLIKTRGQQATLRCSPISGHTSVYWYQQALGLGLQFLLWYDEGEERNRGNFPPRFSGRQFPNYSSELNVNALELEDSALYLCASSTDSSPSTDTQYFGPGTRLTVL.

The rearrangement links TRBV28 to TRBJ2-4, with 7 bases matching TRBD1. Trimming at V came to 6 bases and at J to 0 bases, leaving 8 bases not matched to a gene. Germline CDR1 is MDHEN and CDR2 is SYDVKM. CDR3 length: 16 residues. Here the CDR3 DNA reads TGTGCCAGCAGCCTCCGACAGGGAGTAGCCAAAAACATTCAGTACTTC. Translation gives CASSLRQGVAKNIQYF.